This TCR beta chain was profiled in a study of cytomegalovirus exposure and HLA in healthy donors. Looking at the study overall: Researchers previously reported finding some 110 million unique TCR beta sequences from about 179 million T cells. Study-wide results and caveats: The study put roughly 160 TCR beta chains on its list as cytomegalovirus-associated.

The PCR employed 60 Vbeta primers together with 13 Jbeta primers. Sequencing used immunoSEQ multiplex PCR; TCRdb keeps in-frame clones, though not all of them. Counted here are about 69,000 clones, about three quarters occurring once; the ten biggest clones make up 3% to 3.5%. The CDR3 consists of 16 residues. CDR1 SGHRS and CDR2 YFSETQ come from the germline V gene. Deletions cut 1 base from V and 6 bases from J, with 14 bases between. The count of this clone is one. What it binds is unknown. At sampling all donors were nominally healthy, likely with unrecorded immune exposures. The sequenced sample consisted of PBMCs. This receptor was identified in a man between 18 and 29 years old in good health and CMV-seronegative. The chain recombines TRBV5-1 with TRBJ1-6; perhaps TRBD1 as D (5 bases). The CDR3 region is CASSLTSGKANSPLHF. The CDR3 nucleotides are TGCGCCAGCAGCTTGACCTCAGGGAAGGCTAATTCACCCCTCCACTTT.